The T cell receptor beta chain described here comes from a study of T cell responses to AZD1222 COVID-19 vaccine. Study results and caveats: The CD4 TCRs associated with vaccination extended across spike and predominated at 160-218 and 743-854.

This table comes from immunoSEQ multiplex PCR, and its TCRdb copy is limited to in-frame clones, with some not included. The sample lists fewer than 120,000 clones, 81% occurring once. For this clone: The antigen is unknown.

Looked up from germline, CDR1 is MRHNA and CDR2 is SNTAGT. The CDR3 consists of 14 residues. J gave up 10 bases and V 5 bases, and 9 bases lay outside the gene matches. This receptor was identified in an adult in good health. The material sequenced was peripheral blood, taken on day 0 of AZD1222 vaccination. V usage is TRBV6-4 and J usage is TRBJ2-1; 9 bases fit TRBD2. The CDR3 sequence: CASSRRGGALEQFF. The CDR3 DNA reads as TGTGCCAGCAGTCGACGCGGGGGGGCCCTAGAGCAGTTCTTC.